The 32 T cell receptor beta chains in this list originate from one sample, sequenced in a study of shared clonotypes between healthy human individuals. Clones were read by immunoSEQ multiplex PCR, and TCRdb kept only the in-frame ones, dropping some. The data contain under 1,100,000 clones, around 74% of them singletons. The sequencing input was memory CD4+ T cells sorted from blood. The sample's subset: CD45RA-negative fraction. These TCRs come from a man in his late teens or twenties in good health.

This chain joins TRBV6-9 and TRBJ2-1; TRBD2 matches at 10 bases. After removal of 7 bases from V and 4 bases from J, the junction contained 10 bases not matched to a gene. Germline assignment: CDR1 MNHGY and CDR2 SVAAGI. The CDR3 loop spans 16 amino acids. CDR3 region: CASTPLTSGTYNEQFF. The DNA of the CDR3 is TGTGCCAGCACGCCACTCACTAGCGGGACATACAATGAGCAGTTCTTC.

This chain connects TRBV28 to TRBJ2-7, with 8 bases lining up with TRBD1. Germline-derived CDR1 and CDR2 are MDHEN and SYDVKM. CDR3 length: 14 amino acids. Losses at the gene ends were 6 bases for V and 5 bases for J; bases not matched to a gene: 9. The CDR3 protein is CASRGGQGRHEQYF. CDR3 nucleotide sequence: TGTGCCAGCAGGGGTGGACAGGGAAGGCACGAGCAGTACTTC.

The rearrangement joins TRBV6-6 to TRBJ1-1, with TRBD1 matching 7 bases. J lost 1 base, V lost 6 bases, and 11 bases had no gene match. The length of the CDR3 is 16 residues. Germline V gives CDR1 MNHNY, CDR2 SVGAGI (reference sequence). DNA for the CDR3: TGTGCCAGCAGGGCGACAGGGAGAGCTACGAACACTGAAGCTTTCTTT. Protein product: CASRATGRATNTEAFF.

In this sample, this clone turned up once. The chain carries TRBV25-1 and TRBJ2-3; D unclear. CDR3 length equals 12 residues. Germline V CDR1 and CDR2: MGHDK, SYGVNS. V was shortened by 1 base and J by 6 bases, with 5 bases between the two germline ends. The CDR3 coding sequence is TGTGCCAGCAGTGAATTGAAGGATACGCAGTATTTT. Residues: CASSELKDTQYF.

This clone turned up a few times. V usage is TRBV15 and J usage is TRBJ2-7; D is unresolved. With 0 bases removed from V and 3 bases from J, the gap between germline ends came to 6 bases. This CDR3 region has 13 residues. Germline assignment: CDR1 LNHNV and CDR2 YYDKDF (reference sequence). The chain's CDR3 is CATSRESLYEQYF. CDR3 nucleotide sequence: TGTGCCACCAGCAGAGAATCCCTCTACGAGCAGTACTTC.

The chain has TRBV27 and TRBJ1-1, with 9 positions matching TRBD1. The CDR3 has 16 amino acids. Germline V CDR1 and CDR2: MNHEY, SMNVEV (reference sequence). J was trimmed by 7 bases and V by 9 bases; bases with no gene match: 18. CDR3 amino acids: CARDGPLGQGCFEAFF. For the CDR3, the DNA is TGTGCCAGAGATGGGCCCCTGGGACAGGGCTGTTTTGAAGCTTTCTTT.

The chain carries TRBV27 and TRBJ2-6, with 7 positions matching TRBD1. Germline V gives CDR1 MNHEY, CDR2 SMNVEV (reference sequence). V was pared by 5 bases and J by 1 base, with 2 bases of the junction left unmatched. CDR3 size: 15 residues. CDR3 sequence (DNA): TGTGCCAGCAGTGGCAGGGGGTCTGGGGCCAACGTCCTGACTTTC. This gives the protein CASSGRGSGANVLTF.

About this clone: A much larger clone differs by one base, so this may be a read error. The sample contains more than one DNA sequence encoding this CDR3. CDR3: CASSLGQNTEAFF. Here the CDR3 DNA reads TGTGCCAGCAGTTTGGGACAGAACACTGAAGCTTTCTTT. This rearrangement joins TRBV7-6 to TRBJ1-1; weak D call: TRBD1 (6 bases). CDR3 length equals 13 residues. Germline V gene data show CDR1 as SGHVS and CDR2 as FNYEAQ. Trimming took 6 bases from V and 1 from J, leaving 9 bases between them.

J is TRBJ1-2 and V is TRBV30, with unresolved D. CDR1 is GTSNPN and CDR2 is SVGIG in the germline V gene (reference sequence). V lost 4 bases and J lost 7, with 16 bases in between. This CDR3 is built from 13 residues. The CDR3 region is CAWTQEILGGYTF. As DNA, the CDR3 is TGTGCCTGGACTCAGGAGATACTGGGTGGCTACACCTTC.

This CDR3 is CASSVQDRAGQETQYF. CDR3 coding DNA: TGTGCCAGCAGCGTACAGGACAGGGCGGGACAAGAGACCCAGTACTTC. This chain connects TRBV9 to TRBJ2-5; 8 nucleotides align to TRBD1. Germline V gene lookup returns CDR1 SGDLS and CDR2 YYNGEE. The CDR3 is 16 amino acids. Trimming took 1 base from V and 2 from J; bases not matched to a gene: 7.

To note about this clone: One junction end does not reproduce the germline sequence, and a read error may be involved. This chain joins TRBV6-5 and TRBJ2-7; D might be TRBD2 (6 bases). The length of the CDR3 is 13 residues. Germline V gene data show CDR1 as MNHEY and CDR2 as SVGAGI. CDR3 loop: CTSSPSGEYEQYF. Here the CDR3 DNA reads TGTACCAGCAGTCCCTCGGGGGAGTACGAGCAGTACTTC.

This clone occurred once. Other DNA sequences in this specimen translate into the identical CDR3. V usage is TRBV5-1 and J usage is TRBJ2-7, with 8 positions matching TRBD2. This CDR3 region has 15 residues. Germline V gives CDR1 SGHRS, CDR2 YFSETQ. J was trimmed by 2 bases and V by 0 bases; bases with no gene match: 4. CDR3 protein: CASSLAQAGAYEQYF. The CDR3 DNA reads TGCGCCAGCAGCTTGGCCCAAGCGGGGGCCTACGAGCAGTACTTC.

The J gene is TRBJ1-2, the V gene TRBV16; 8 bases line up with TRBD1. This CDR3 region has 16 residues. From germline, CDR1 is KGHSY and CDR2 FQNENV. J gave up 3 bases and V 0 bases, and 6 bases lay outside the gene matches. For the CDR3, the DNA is TGTGCCAGCAGCCAATCATCCAGGGGGCTTTACTATGGCTACACCTTC. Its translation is CASSQSSRGLYYGYTF.

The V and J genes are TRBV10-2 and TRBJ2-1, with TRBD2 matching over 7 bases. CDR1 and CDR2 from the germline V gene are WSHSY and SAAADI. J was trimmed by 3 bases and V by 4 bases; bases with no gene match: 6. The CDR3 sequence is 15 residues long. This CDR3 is CASSAAGARYNEQFF. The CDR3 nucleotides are TGCGCCAGCAGTGCCGCGGGAGCCCGCTACAATGAGCAGTTCTTC.

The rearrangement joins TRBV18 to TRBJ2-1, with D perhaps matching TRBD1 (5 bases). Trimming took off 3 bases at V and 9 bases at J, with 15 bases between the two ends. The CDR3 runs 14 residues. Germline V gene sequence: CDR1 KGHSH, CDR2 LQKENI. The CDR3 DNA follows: TGTGCCAGCTCACCCGGACGCAGGGTGCGTGAGCAGTTCTTC. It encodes CASSPGRRVREQFF.

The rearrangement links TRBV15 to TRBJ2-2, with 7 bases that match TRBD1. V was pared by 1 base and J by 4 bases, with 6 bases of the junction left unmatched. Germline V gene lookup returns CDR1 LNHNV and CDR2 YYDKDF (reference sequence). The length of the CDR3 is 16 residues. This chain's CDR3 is CATSRGEGGGTGELFF. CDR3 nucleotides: TGTGCCACCAGCAGAGGCGAAGGGGGCGGCACCGGGGAGCTGTTTTTT.

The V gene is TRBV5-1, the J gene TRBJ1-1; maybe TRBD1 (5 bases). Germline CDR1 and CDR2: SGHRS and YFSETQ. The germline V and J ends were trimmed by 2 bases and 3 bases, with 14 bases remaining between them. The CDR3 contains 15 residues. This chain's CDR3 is CASSFSGPGDTEAFF. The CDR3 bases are TGCGCCAGCAGCTTTAGTGGCCCGGGGGACACTGAAGCTTTCTTT.

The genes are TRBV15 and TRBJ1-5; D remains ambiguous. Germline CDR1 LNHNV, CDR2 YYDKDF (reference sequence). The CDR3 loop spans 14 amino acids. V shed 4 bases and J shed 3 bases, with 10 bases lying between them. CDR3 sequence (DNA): TGTGCCACCAGCAAAGACCAGCTCAATCAGCCCCAGCATTTT. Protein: CATSKDQLNQPQHF.

Here the CDR3 reads CASSPRFDRGYYGYTF. CDR3 nucleotide sequence: TGTGCCAGCAGCCCAAGATTTGACAGGGGCTACTATGGCTACACCTTC. The chain couples TRBV7-9 to TRBJ1-2, with 8 positions matching TRBD1. Trimming at V came to 5 bases and at J to 3 bases, leaving 11 bases not matched to a gene. The germline gives CDR1 SEHNR, CDR2 FQNEAQ (reference sequence). This CDR3 has 16 amino acids.

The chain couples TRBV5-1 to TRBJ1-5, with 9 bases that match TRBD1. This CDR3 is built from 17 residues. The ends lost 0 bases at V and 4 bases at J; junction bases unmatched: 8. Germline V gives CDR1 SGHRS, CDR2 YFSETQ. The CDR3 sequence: CASSLEPGGQGNQPQHF. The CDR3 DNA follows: TGCGCCAGCAGCTTGGAACCGGGGGGACAGGGTAATCAGCCCCAGCATTTT.

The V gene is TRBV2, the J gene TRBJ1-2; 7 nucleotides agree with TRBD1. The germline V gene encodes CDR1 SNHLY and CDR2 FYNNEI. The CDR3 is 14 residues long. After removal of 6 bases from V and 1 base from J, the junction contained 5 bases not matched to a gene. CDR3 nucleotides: TGTGCCAGCAGCCGACAGGGAGGTAACTATGGCTACACCTTC. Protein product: CASSRQGGNYGYTF.

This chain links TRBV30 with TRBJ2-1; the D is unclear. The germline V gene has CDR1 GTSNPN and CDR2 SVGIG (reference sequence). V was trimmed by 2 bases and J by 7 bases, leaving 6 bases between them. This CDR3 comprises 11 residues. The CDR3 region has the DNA TGTGCCTGGAGTCATCCAAATGAGCAGTTCTTC. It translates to CAWSHPNEQFF.

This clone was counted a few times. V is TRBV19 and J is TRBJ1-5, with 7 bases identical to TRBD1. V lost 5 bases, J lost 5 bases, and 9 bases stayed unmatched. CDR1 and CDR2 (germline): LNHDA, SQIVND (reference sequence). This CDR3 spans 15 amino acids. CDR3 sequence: CASSLSGGLDQPQHF. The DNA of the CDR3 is TGTGCCAGTAGTTTGTCAGGGGGGCTGGATCAGCCCCAGCATTTT.

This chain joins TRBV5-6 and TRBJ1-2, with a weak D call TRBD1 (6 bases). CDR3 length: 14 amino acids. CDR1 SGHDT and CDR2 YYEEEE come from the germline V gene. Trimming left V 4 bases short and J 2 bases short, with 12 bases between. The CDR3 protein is CASSPGTNNYGYTF. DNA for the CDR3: TGTGCCAGCAGCCCGGGGACAAACAACTATGGCTACACCTTC.

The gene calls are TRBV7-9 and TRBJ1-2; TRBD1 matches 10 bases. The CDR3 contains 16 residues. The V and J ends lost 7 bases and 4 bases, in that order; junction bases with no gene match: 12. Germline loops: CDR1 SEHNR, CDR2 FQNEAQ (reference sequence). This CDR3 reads CASTRTGGPWSYGYTF. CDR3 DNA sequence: TGTGCCAGCACCCGGACAGGGGGGCCCTGGAGCTATGGCTACACCTTC.

The CDR3: CASSFLTGQQYF. Written as DNA, the CDR3 is TGTGCCAGCAGCTTCCTGACAGGACAGCAGTATTTT. The chain is built from TRBV7-2 and TRBJ2-3; D might be TRBD1 (6 bases). Germline V gene data show CDR1 as SGHTA and CDR2 as FQGNSA. The CDR3 covers 12 residues. Trimming removed 3 bases from V and 11 bases from J, with 12 bases in between.

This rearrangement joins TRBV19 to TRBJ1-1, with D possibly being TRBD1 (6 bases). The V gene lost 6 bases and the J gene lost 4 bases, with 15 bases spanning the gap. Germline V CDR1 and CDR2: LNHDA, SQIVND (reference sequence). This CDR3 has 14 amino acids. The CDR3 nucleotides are TGTGCCAGTAGAGGGAGGGGGGGTGGCACTGAAGCTTTCTTT. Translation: CASRGRGGGTEAFF.

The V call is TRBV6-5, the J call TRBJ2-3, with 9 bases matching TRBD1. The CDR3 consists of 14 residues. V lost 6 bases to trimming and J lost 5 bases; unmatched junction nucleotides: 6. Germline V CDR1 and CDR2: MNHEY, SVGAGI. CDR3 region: CASRETGGKDTQYF. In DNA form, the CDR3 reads TGTGCCAGCAGGGAAACAGGGGGCAAAGATACGCAGTATTTT.

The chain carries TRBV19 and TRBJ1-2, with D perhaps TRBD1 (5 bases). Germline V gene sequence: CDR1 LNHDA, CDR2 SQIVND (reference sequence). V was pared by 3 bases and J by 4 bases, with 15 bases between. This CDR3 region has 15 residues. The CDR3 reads CASSIFPGTVYGYTF. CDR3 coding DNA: TGTGCCAGTAGTATCTTCCCCGGGACGGTCTATGGCTACACCTTC.

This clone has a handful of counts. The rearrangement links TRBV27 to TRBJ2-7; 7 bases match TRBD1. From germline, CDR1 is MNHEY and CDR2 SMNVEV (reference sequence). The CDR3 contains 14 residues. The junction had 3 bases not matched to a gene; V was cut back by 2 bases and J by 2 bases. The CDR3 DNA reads TGTGCCAGCAGTTTAGGACAGGCCCCCTACGAGCAGTACTTC. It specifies CASSLGQAPYEQYF.

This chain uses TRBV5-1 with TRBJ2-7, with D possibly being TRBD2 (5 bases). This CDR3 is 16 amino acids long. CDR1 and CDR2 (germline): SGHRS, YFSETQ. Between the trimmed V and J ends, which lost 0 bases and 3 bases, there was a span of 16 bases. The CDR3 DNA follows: TGCGCCAGCAGCTTGGCCACGGGATTCAGCTTCTACGAGCAGTACTTC. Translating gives CASSLATGFSFYEQYF.

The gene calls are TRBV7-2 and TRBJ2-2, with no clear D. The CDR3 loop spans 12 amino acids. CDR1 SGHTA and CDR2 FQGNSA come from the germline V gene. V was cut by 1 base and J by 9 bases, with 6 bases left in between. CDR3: CASSLGFRELFF. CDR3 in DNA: TGTGCCAGCAGCTTAGGTTTCCGGGAGCTGTTTTTT.